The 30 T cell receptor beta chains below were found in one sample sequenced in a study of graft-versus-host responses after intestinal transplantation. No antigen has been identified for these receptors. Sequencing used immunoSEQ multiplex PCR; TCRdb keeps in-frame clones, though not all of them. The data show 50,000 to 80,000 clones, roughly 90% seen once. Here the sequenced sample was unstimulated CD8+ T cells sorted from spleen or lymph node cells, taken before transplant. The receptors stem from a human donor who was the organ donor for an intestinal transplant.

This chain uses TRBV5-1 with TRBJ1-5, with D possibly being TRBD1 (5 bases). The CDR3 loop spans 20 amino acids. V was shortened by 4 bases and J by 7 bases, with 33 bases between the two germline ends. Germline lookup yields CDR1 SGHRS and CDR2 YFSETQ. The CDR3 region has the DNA TGCGCCAGCAGCCCGATCACATCCTTCCGGGACCCCATTGGACTACAGCCCCAGCATTTT. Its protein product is CASSPITSFRDPIGLQPQHF.

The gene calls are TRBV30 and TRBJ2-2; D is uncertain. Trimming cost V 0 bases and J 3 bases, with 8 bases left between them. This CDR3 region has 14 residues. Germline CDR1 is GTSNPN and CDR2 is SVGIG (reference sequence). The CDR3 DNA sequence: TGTGCCTGGAGTGTACTGGCGGACACCGGGGAGCTGTTTTTT. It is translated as CAWSVLADTGELFF.

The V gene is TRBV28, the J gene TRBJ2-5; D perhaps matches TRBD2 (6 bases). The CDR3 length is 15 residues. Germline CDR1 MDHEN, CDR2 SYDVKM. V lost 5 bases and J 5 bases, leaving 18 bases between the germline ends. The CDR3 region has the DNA TGTGCCAGCAGTCGACCGGGAGAGGTATTGGAGACCCAGTACTTC. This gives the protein CASSRPGEVLETQYF.

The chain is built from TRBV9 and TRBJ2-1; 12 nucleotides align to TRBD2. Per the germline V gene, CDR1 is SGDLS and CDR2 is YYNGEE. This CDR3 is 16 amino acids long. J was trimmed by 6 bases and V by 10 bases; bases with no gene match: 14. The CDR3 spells CASTFTSGRPPNEQFF. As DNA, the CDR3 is TGTGCCTCAACCTTCACTAGCGGGAGGCCCCCCAATGAGCAGTTCTTC.

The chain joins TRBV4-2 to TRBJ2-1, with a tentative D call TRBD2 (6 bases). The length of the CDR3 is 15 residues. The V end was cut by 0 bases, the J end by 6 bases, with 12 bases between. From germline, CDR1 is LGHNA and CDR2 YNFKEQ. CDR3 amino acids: CASSQDSASVNEQFF. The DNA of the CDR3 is TGTGCCAGCAGCCAAGATTCGGCTAGCGTCAATGAGCAGTTCTTC.

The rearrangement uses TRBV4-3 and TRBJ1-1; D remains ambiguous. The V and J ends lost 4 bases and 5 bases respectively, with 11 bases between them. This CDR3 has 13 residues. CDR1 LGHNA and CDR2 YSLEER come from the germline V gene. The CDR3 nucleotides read TGCGCCAGCAGCCCCTATCGGGGAACTGAAGCTTTCTTT. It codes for CASSPYRGTEAFF.

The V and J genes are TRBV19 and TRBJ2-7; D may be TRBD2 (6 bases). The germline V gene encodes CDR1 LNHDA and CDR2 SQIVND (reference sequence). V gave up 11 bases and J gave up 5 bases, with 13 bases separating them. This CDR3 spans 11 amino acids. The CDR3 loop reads CASGGVNEQYF. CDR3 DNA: TGTGCCTCCGGGGGAGTTAACGAGCAGTACTTC.

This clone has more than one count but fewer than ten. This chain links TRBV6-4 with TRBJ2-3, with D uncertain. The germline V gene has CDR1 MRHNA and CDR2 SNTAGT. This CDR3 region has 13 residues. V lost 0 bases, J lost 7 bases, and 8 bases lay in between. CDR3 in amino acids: CASSDSSLNTQYF. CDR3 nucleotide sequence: TGTGCCAGCAGTGACTCTAGTTTGAATACGCAGTATTTT.

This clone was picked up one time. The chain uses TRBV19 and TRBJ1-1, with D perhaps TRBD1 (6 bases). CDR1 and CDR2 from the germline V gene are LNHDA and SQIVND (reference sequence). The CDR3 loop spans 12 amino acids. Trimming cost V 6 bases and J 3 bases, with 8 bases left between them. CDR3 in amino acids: CASRQGYTEAFF. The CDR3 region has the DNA TGTGCCAGTAGACAGGGTTACACTGAAGCTTTCTTT.

Written as DNA, the CDR3 is TGTGCCAGCTCACCACCAACGACAGCCACAGATACGCAGTATTTT. Translation: CASSPPTTATDTQYF. This chain connects TRBV18 to TRBJ2-3; D may be TRBD1 (5 bases). Germline CDR1 KGHSH, CDR2 LQKENI. There are 15 residues in the CDR3. V dropped 0 bases and J dropped 2 bases, with 9 bases sitting between them. The complete variable domain, with remaining parts taken from reference TRBV18 and TRBJ2-3, reads NAGVMQNPRHLVRRRGQEARLRCSPMKGHSHVYWYRQLPEEGLKFMVYLQKENIIDESGMPKERFSAEFPKEGPSILRIQQVVRGDSAAYFCASSPPTTATDTQYFGPGTRLTVL.

CDR3 in amino acids: CASSLGLAGLYNEQFF. CDR3 nucleotide sequence: TGCGCCAGCAGCTTGGGGCTAGCGGGACTTTACAATGAGCAGTTCTTC. This chain uses TRBV5-1 with TRBJ2-1, with 9 bases fitting TRBD2. The V gene's germline CDR1 is SGHRS and CDR2 YFSETQ. With 0 bases clipped from V and 4 bases from J, the junction kept 5 bases outside the gene matches. The CDR3 sequence is 16 residues long.

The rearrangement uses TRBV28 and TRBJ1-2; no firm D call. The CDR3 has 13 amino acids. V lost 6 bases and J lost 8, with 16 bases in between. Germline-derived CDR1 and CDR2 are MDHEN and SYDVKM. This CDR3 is CASSRGEGWGYTF. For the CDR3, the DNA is TGTGCCAGCAGCCGTGGCGAGGGTTGGGGCTACACCTTC.

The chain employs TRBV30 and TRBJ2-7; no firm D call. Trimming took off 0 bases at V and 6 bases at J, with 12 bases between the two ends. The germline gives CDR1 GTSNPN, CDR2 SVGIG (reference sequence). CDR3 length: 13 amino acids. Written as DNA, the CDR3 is TGTGCCTGGAGTGTCGGCGGTTTTCCCGAGCAGTACTTC. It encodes CAWSVGGFPEQYF.

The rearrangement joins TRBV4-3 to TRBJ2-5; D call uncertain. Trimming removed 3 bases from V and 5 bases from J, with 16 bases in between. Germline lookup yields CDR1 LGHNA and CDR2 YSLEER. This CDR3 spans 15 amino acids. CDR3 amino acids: CASSHESRIWETQYF. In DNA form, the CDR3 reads TGCGCCAGCAGCCATGAAAGCAGGATATGGGAGACCCAGTACTTC.

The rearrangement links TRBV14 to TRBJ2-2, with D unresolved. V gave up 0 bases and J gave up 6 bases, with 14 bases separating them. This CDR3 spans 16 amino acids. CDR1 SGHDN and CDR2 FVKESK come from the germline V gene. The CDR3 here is CASSQERIAPAGELFF. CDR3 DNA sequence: TGTGCCAGCAGCCAAGAAAGAATAGCCCCCGCCGGGGAGCTGTTTTTT.

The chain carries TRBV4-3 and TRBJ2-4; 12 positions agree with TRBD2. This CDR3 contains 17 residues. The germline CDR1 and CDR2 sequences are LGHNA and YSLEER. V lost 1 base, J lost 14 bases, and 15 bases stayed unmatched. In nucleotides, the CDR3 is TGCGCCAGCAGCCAAGTGCCCCTAGCGGGAGGGCCCCTTTCTGAGTACTTC. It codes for CASSQVPLAGGPLSEYF.

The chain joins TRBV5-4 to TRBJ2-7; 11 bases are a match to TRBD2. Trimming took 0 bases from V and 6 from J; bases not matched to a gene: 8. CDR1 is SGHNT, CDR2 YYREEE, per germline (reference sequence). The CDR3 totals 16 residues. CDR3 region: CASSLASGRLGVEQYF. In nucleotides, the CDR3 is TGTGCCAGCAGCTTGGCTAGCGGGAGGCTTGGAGTCGAGCAGTACTTC. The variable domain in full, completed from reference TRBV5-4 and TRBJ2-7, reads ETGVTQSPTHLIKTRGQQVTLRCSSQSGHNTVSWYQQALGQGPQFIFQYYREEENGRGNFPPRFSGLQFPNYSSELNVNALELDDSALYLCASSLASGRLGVEQYFGPGTRLTVT.

CDR3 in DNA: TGTGCCAGCCATCCTAGATTGACTAGCGGGAGGGAAATGTTTTCCTACGAGCAGTACTTC. Its protein product is CASHPRLTSGREMFSYEQYF. The gene calls are TRBV2 and TRBJ2-7, with TRBD2 matching 14 bases. Germline V gives CDR1 SNHLY, CDR2 FYNNEI. This CDR3 is 20 amino acids long. Unmatched junction bases numbered 19, after V lost 8 bases and J lost 1 base. Full variable domain (rest looked up from reference TRBV2 and TRBJ2-7): EPEVTQTPSHQVTQMGQEVILRCVPISNHLYFYWYRQILGQKVEFLVSFYNNEISEKSEIFDDQFSVERPDGSNFTLKIRSTKLEDSAMYFCASHPRLTSGREMFSYEQYFGPGTRLTVT.

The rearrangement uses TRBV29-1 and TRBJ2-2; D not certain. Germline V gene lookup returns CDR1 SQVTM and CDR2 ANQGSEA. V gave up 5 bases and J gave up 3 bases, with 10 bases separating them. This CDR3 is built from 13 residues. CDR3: CSVPGGDTGELFF. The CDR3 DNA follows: TGCAGCGTTCCCGGCGGTGACACCGGGGAGCTGTTTTTT.

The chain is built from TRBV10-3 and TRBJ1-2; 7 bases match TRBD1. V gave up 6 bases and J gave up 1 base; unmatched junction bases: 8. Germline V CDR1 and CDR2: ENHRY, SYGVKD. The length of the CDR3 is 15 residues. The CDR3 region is CAISWDRKVNYGYTF. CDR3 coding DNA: TGTGCCATCAGCTGGGACAGAAAAGTTAACTATGGCTACACCTTC.

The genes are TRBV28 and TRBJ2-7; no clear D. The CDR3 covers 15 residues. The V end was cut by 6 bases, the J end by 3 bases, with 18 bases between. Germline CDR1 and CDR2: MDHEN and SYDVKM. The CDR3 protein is CASRRHLDGYYEQYF. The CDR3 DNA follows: TGTGCCAGCAGAAGACACTTAGACGGCTACTACGAGCAGTACTTC.

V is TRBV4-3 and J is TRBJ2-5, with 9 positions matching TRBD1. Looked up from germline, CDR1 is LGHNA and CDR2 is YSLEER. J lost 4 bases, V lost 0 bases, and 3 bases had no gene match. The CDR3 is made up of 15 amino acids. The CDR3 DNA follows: TGCGCCAGCAGCCAAGATACAGGGGGCGGAGAGACCCAGTACTTC. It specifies CASSQDTGGGETQYF.

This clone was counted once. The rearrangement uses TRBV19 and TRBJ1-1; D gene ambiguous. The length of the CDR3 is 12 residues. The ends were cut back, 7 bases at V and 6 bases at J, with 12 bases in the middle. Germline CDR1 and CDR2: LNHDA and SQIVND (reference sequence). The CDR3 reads CASTLGGSEAFF. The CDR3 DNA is TGTGCCAGTACTCTTGGAGGGTCTGAAGCTTTCTTT.

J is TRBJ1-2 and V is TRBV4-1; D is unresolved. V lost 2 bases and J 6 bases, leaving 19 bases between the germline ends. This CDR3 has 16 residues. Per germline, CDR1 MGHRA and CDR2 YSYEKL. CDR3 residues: CASSQLNGITIDGYTF. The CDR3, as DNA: TGCGCCAGCAGCCAATTGAACGGCATAACTATAGATGGCTACACCTTC.

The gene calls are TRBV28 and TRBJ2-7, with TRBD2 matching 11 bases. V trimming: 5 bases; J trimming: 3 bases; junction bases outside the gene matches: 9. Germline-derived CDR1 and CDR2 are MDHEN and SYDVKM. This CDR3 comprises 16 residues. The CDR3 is CASSVWTSGSYYEQYF. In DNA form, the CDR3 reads TGTGCCAGCAGTGTGTGGACTAGCGGGTCATACTACGAGCAGTACTTC.

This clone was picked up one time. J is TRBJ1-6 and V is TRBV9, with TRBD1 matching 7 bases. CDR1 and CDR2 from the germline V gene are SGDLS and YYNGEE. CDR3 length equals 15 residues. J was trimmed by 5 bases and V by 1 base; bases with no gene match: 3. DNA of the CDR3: TGTGCCAGCAGCGTATTTGGGACAGATAATTCACCCCTCCACTTT. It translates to CASSVFGTDNSPLHF.

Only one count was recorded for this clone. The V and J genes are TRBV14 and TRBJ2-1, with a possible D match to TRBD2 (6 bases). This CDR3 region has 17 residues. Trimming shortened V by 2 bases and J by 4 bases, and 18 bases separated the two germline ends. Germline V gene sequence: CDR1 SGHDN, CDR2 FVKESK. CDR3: CASSQKLVGGGYNEQFF. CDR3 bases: TGTGCCAGCAGCCAAAAGTTAGTGGGAGGAGGTTACAATGAGCAGTTCTTC.

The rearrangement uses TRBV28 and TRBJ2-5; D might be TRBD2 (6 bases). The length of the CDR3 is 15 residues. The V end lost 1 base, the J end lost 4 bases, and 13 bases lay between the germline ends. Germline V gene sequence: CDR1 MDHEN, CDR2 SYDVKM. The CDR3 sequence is CASSLYPSGRETQYF. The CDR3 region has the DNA TGTGCCAGCAGTTTATACCCCAGCGGGCGAGAGACCCAGTACTTC. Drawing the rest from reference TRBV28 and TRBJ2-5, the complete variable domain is DVKVTQSSRYLVKRTGEKVFLECVQDMDHENMFWYRQDPGLGLRLIYFSYDVKMKEKGDIPEGYSVSREKKERFSLILESASTNQTSMYLCASSLYPSGRETQYFGPGTRLLVL.

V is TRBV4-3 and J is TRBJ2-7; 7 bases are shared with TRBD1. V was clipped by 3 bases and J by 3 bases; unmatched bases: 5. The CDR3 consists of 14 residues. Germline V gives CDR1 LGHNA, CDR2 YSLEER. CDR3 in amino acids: CASSQRTGYYEQYF. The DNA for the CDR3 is TGCGCCAGCAGCCAGAGGACAGGATACTACGAGCAGTACTTC.

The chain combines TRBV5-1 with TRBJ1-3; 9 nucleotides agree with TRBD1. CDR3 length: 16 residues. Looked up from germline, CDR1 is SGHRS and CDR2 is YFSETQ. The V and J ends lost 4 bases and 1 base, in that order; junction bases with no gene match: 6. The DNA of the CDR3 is TGCGCCAGCAGCACCGGGACAGGGCATTCTGGAAACACCATATATTTT. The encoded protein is CASSTGTGHSGNTIYF.